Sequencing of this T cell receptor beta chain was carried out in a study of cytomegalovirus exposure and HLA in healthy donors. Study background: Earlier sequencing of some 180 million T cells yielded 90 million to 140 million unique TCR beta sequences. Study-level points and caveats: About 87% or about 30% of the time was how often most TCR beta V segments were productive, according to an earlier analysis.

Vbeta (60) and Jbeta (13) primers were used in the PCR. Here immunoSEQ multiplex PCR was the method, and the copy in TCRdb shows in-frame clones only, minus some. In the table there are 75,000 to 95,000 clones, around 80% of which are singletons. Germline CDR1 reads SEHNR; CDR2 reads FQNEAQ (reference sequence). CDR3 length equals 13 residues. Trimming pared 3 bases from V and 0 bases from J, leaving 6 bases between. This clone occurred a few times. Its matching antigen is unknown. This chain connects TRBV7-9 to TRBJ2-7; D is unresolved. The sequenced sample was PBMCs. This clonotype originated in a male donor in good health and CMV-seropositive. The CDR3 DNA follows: TGTGCCAGCAGCTTGAAGAGCTCCTACGAGCAGTACTTC. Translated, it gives CASSLKSSYEQYF.